A selection of T cell receptor beta chains follows, all from one sample in a study of blood T cells in healthy people across ages. TCRdb passed the 5' RACE reads through MiXCR, listing each CDR3 protein once. The repertoire holds hundreds of thousands of distinct CDR3 sequences, with around 31% as singletons. The sequencing input was blood. These receptors all come from a woman over 75 in good health. Each CDR3 is given with its conserved first and last residue. Fields, in order: CDR3 length, D gene, J gene, clone size, V gene, CDR3 protein, CDR3 DNA. A D gene is named only where the DNA matches it firmly. The size of a clone is reported for some rows only, either as once, few or many, or as a class for expanded clones.

>14|.|TRBJ2-7|many|TRBV3-1
CASSQELAAYEQYF
TGTGCCAGCAGCCAAGAATTGGCAGCTTACGAGCAGTACTTC
>12|.|TRBJ1-2|many|TRBV29-1
CSVLGDWAGYTF
TGCAGCGTCTTAGGGGATTGGGCCGGCTACACCTTC
>14|.|TRBJ1-5|.|TRBV20-1
CSALHPRGNQPQHF
TGCAGTGCTCTCCATCCTCGGGGGAATCAGCCCCAGCATTTT
>15|TRBD1|TRBJ1-4|.|TRBV4-3
CASSQDREGFEKLFF
TGCGCCAGCAGCCAGGACAGGGAAGGTTTCGAAAAACTGTTTTTT
>14|.|TRBJ2-2|once|TRBV20-1
CSAGGTASLGELFF
TGCAGTGCTGGCGGGACTGCGAGTTTAGGGGAGCTGTTTTTT
>15|TRBD2|TRBJ2-5|.|TRBV4-2
CASSLGPGLAETQYF
TGTGCCAGCAGCTTGGGACCGGGACTAGCGGAGACCCAGTACTTC
>14|.|TRBJ1-2|many|TRBV5-1
CASSLGETGYGYTF
TGCGCCAGCAGCTTGGGGGAGACGGGCTATGGCTACACCTTC
>15|TRBD2|TRBJ2-5|.|TRBV12-3/TRBV12-4
CASSGGTSGSETQYF
TGTGCCAGCAGTGGAGGGACTAGCGGTTCTGAGACCCAGTACTTC
>14|TRBD1|TRBJ2-5|many|TRBV10-3
CAISKTGGEETQYF
TGTGCCATCAGTAAGACAGGGGGCGAAGAGACCCAGTACTTC
>14|TRBD1|TRBJ1-2|many|TRBV11-2
CASSLRTGPYGYTF
TGTGCCAGCAGCTTGAGGACAGGTCCCTATGGCTACACCTTC
>14|.|TRBJ1-5|few|TRBV6-2/TRBV6-3
CASSYSGGYQPQHF
TGTGCCAGCAGTTACTCGGGGGGATATCAGCCCCAGCATTTT
>16|.|TRBJ2-1|many|TRBV5-1
CASSRPPGHLYNEQFF
TGCGCCAGCAGCCGCCCGCCGGGACACCTATACAATGAGCAGTTCTTC
>16|.|TRBJ2-7|many|TRBV28
CASSPGTEYLFYEQYF
TGTGCCAGCAGCCCTGGGACTGAGTACCTCTTCTACGAGCAGTACTTC
>14|.|TRBJ2-7|many|TRBV20-1
CSATRDLGGYEQYF
TGCAGTGCTACACGGGACCTTGGAGGTTACGAGCAGTACTTC
>16|.|TRBJ2-7|many|TRBV12-3/TRBV12-4
CASSFRGTLIPYEQYF
TGTGCCAGCAGTTTTAGAGGGACTCTTATCCCCTACGAGCAGTACTTC
>12|TRBD1|TRBJ2-7|.|TRBV19
CASGTGLHEQYF
TGTGCCTCCGGGACAGGGCTACACGAGCAGTACTTC
>15|TRBD1|TRBJ2-2|.|TRBV5-1
CASRLMTGLTGELFF
TGCGCCAGCAGATTAATGACAGGGCTAACCGGGGAGCTGTTTTTT
>13|.|TRBJ1-2|few|TRBV28
CASSLGGNRGYTF
TGTGCCAGCAGTTTAGGGGGGAACCGGGGCTACACCTTC
>15|.|TRBJ2-1|few|TRBV5-6
CASSLRGLGRNEQFF
TGTGCCAGCAGCTTAAGGGGCTTGGGTCGCAATGAGCAGTTCTTC
>13|.|TRBJ2-3|.|TRBV7-2
CASSSYQGNTQYF
TGTGCCAGCAGCTCCTACCAGGGAAATACGCAGTATTTT
>15|.|TRBJ2-7|.|TRBV4-2
CASSQERRDPREQYF
TGTGCCAGCAGCCAAGAGAGGAGGGACCCTCGGGAGCAGTACTTC
>14|TRBD1|TRBJ2-7|.|TRBV5-1
CAGSRTGRTYEQYF
TGCGCCGGCAGCCGGACAGGGCGGACCTACGAGCAGTACTTC
>13|.|TRBJ2-7|.|TRBV7-7
CASSLQVRDTQYF
TGTGCTAGCAGCTTACAGGTCCGGGACACCCAGTACTTC
>15|TRBD1|TRBJ1-2|few|TRBV28
CASSPGTGESYGYTF
TGTGCCAGCAGCCCGGGGACAGGGGAAAGCTATGGCTACACCTTC
>14|.|TRBJ2-1|many|TRBV7-8
CASSFGGQKDEQFF
TGTGCCAGCAGCTTTGGAGGGCAAAAGGATGAGCAGTTCTTC
>17|TRBD1|TRBJ1-5|.|TRBV7-9
CASSPEGTGTGNQPQHF
TGTGCCAGCAGCCCCGAGGGGACCGGGACAGGAAATCAGCCCCAGCATTTT
>13|.|TRBJ2-2|.|TRBV30
CAWSGSNTGELFF
TGTGCCTGGTCCGGATCGAACACCGGGGAGCTGTTTTTT
>15|.|TRBJ2-5|many|TRBV6-6
CASSAGVGVQETQYF
TGTGCCAGCAGTGCGGGTGTGGGGGTACAAGAGACCCAGTACTTC
>15|TRBD1|TRBJ1-5|.|TRBV5-5
CASSLVGTGSQPQHF
TGTGCCAGCAGCTTGGTCGGGACAGGGAGTCAGCCCCAGCATTTT
>17|TRBD2|TRBJ2-1|many|TRBV15
CATSTTSGGLYYNEQFF
TGTGCCACCAGCACGACTAGCGGGGGGCTCTACTACAATGAGCAGTTCTTC
>17|.|TRBJ2-2|many|TRBV4-2
CASSQDPPAGGTGELFF
TGTGCCAGCAGCCAAGATCCCCCCGCAGGGGGGACCGGGGAGCTGTTTTTT
>14|.|TRBJ1-1|few|TRBV27
CASNLRGAGVEAFF
TGTGCCAGCAATTTACGGGGGGCGGGTGTTGAAGCTTTCTTT
>16|TRBD1|TRBJ2-5|many|TRBV7-8
CASSLDRGTLHNEQYF
TGTGCCAGCAGCCTTGACAGGGGGACCCTCCACAATGAGCAGTACTTC
>15|.|TRBJ1-1|many|TRBV5-5
CASSGGSAWNTEAFF
TGTGCCAGCAGCGGGGGGTCTGCTTGGAACACTGAAGCTTTCTTT
>17|TRBD1|TRBJ2-7|.|TRBV5-6
CASSPQRPGQGGYEQYF
TGTGCCAGCAGCCCTCAAAGACCGGGACAGGGTGGTTACGAGCAGTACTTC
>14|TRBD2|TRBJ2-3|medium-sized|TRBV6-5
CASSLAGETDTQYF
TGTGCCAGCAGCCTAGCGGGGGAGACAGATACGCAGTATTTT
>15|TRBD1|TRBJ2-3|.|TRBV6-1
CASRKTGDPVDTHYF
TGTGCCAGCAGGAAGACAGGGGACCCCGTGGATACGCACTATTTT
>13|.|TRBJ2-7|many|TRBV20-1
CSAGRAGISEQYF
TGCAGTGCTGGAAGGGCAGGGATCTCCGAGCAGTACTTC
>14|.|TRBJ1-1|few|TRBV5-1
CASSLMQGNTEAFF
TGCGCCAGCAGCTTGATGCAGGGGAACACTGAAGCTTTCTTT
>12|.|TRBJ2-3|many|TRBV24-1
CATEATLDTQYF
TGTGCCACCGAAGCCACCTTGGATACGCAGTATTTT
>16|TRBD2|TRBJ2-2|.|TRBV2
CASSASGGARVGELFF
TGTGCCAGCAGTGCTAGCGGGGGGGCCAGAGTCGGGGAGCTGTTTTTT
>14|.|TRBJ2-7|.|TRBV5-1
CASSLKRASHEQYF
TGCGCCAGCAGCTTGAAACGGGCGTCCCACGAGCAGTACTTC
>15|TRBD2|TRBJ2-1|.|TRBV4-2
CASSLASGGCNEQFF
TGTGCCAGTAGCCTTGCTAGCGGGGGCTGCAATGAGCAGTTCTTC
>15|TRBD1|TRBJ2-2|few|TRBV7-9
CASSSRGPNTGELFF
TGTGCCAGCAGCTCAAGGGGGCCGAACACCGGGGAGCTGTTTTTT
>14|.|TRBJ2-5|few|TRBV30
CAWAVGLGRGEQYF
TGTGCCTGGGCGGTCGGTTTGGGTAGGGGTGAGCAGTACTTC
>16|.|TRBJ1-4|.|TRBV12-3/TRBV12-4
CASSRDVQGRGEKLFF
TGTGCCAGCAGTCGAGATGTACAGGGACGTGGTGAAAAACTGTTTTTT
>18|TRBD2|TRBJ2-3|.|TRBV24-1
CATSDPRVAGGPPDTQYF
TGTGCCACCAGTGATCCCCGGGTAGCGGGGGGGCCCCCAGATACGCAGTATTTT
>12|.|TRBJ2-1|many|TRBV20-1
CSARGVRNEQFF
TGCAGTGCTAGAGGGGTCCGCAATGAGCAGTTCTTC
>16|.|TRBJ2-5|few|TRBV30
CAWSVGGGPSRETQYF
TGTGCCTGGAGTGTTGGGGGGGGGCCTTCGCGAGAGACCCAGTACTTC
>14|.|TRBJ1-4|.|TRBV20-1
CSPLHLGFCEKLFF
TGCAGTCCCCTTCACTTAGGATTCTGCGAAAAACTGTTTTTT
>15|.|TRBJ1-6|few|TRBV19
CASSTQGSYNSPLHF
TGTGCCAGTAGTACTCAGGGATCCTATAATTCACCCCTCCACTTT
>14|.|TRBJ2-1|.|TRBV4-2
CASSQEQGGNEQFF
TGTGCCAGCAGCCAAGAACAAGGGGGCAATGAGCAGTTCTTC
>13|.|TRBJ2-5|few|TRBV28
CASSFARWGTQYF
TGTGCCAGCAGTTTCGCCAGATGGGGGACCCAGTACTTC
>14|.|TRBJ1-1|.|TRBV10-3
CAIRPGGESAEAFF
TGTGCCATCAGGCCGGGGGGGGAAAGTGCTGAAGCTTTCTTT
>14|.|TRBJ1-1|.|TRBV28
CASNRGWVNTEAFF
TGTGCCAGCAACCGTGGATGGGTGAACACTGAAGCTTTCTTT
>14|.|TRBJ1-4|few|TRBV30
CAWSVRTGNEKLFF
TGTGCCTGGAGTGTGAGGACGGGTAATGAAAAACTGTTTTTT
>13|.|TRBJ2-5|.|TRBV5-1
CASSLEQVSTQYF
TGCGCCAGCAGCTTGGAGCAGGTGTCGACCCAGTACTTC
>14|.|TRBJ1-2|many|TRBV7-2
CASGTGAGVYGYTF
TGTGCCAGCGGGACCGGGGCAGGGGTGTATGGCTACACCTTC
>15|.|TRBJ2-7|many|TRBV11-3
CASSLDSGSRYEQYF
TGTGCCAGCAGCTTAGATTCCGGGTCTCGGTACGAGCAGTACTTC